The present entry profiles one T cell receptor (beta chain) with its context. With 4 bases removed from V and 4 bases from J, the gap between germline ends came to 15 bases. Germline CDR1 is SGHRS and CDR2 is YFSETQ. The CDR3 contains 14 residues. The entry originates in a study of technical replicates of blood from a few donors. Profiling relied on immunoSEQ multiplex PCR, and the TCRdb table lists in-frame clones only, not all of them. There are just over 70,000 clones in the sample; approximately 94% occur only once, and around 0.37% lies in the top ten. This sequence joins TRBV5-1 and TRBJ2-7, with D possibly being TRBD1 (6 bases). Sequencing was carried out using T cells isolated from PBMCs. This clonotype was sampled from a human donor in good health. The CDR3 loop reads CASSPDGTKYEQYF. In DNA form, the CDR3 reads TGCGCCAGCAGCCCGGACGGGACAAAGTACGAGCAGTACTTC.